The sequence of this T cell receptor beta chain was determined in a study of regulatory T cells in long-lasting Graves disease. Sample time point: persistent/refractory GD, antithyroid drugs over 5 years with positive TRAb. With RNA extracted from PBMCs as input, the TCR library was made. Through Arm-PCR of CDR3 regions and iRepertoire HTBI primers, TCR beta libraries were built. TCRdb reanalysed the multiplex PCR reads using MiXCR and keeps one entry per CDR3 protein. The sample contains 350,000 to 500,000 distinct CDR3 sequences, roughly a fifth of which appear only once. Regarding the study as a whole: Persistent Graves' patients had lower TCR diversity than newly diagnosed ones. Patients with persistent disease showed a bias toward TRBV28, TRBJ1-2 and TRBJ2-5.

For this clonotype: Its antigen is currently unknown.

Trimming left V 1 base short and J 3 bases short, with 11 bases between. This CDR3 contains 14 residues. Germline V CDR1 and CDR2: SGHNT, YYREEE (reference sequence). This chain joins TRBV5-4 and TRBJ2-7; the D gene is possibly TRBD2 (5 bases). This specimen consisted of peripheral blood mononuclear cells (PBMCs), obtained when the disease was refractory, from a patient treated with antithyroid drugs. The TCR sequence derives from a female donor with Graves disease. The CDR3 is CASSLNPGSYEQYF. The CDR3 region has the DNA TGTGCCAGCAGCTTGAATCCGGGGAGCTACGAGCAGTACTTC.